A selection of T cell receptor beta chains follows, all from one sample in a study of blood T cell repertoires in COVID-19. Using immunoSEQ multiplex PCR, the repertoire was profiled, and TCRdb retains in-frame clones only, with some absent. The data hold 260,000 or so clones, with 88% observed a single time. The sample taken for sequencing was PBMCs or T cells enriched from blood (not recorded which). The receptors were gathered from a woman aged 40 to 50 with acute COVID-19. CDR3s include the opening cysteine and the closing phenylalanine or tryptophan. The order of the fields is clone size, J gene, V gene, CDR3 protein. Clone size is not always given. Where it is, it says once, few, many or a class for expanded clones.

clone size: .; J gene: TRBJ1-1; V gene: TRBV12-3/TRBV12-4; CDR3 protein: CASRGRHSAFF
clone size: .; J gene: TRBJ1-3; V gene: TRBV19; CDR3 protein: CASSKKQGNTIYF
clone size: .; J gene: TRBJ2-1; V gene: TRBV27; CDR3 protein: CASSLSTSGRGHEQFF
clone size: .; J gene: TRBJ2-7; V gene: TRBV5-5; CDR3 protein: CASSQLPGTRTHEQYF
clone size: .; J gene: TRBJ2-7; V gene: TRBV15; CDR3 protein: CATSAGHRRRQYF
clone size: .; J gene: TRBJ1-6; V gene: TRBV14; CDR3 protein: CASSQGGTPGASPLHF
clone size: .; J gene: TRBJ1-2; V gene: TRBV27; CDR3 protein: CASSRDRVSPNGYTF
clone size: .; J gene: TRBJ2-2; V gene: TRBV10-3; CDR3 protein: CAISVTTEGTSGSRGGELFF
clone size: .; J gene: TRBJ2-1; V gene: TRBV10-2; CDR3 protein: CASSESSAHYNEQFF
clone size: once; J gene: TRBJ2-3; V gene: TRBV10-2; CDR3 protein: CASSPAGRSTDTQYF